This T cell receptor beta chain originates from a study of response to subunit inactivated influenza vaccine. The study's findings and limits: Every seasonal influenza vaccination brings in few new T cells, the authors suggested.

A word on this clonotype: The antigen is undetermined.

The CDR3 totals 14 residues. With V trimmed by 5 bases and J by 7 bases, 8 bases remained unmatched. CDR1 and CDR2 from the germline V gene are MNHNS and SASEGT. Each CDR3 protein is one row after TCRdb ran MiXCR on the RT-PCR reads. The sample gives around 570,000 distinct CDR3 sequences, around 8% of which show up once; roughly 13% is in the top ten. The sample consisted of PBMCs from blood, taken around 2 years after vaccination. This receptor was identified in a man aged 50 to 69 who received an inactivated influenza vaccine. The chain couples TRBV6-1 to TRBJ1-2; TRBD1 agrees at 9 bases. CDR3 nucleotides: TGTGCCAGCAGTCCCGGGACAGGGTATGGTGGCTACACCTTC. Protein product: CASSPGTGYGGYTF.